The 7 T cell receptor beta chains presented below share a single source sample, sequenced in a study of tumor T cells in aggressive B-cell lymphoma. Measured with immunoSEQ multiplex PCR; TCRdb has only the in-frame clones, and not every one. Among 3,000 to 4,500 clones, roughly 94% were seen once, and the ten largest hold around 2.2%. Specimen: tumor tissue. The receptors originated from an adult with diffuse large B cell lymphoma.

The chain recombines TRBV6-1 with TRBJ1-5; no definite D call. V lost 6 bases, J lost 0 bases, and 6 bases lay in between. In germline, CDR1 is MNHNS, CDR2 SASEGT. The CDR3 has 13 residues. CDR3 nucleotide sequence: TGTGCCAGCAGGCAGGCTAGCAATCAGCCCCAGCATTTT. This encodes CASRQASNQPQHF.

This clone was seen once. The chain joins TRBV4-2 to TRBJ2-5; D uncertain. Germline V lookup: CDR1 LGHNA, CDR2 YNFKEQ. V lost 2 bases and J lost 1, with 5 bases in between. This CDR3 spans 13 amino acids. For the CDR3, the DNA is TGTGCCAGCAGCCAATTCCGCCAAGAGACCCAGTACTTC. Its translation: CASSQFRQETQYF.

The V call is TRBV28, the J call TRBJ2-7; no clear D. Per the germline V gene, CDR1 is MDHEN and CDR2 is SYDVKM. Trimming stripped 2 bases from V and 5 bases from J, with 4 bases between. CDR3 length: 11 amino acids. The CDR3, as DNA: TGTGCCAGCAGTTTACGAGACGAGCAGTACTTC. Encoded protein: CASSLRDEQYF.

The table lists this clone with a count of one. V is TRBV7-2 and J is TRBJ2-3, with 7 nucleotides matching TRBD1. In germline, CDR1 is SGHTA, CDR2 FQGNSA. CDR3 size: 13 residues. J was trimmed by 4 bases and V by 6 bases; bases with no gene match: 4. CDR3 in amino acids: CASSIQGADTQYF. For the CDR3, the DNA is TGTGCCAGCAGTATTCAGGGGGCAGATACGCAGTATTTT. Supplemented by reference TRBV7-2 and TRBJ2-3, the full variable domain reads GAGVSQSPSNKVTEKGKDVELRCDPISGHTALYWYRQSLGQGLEFLIYFQGNSAPDKSGLPSDRFSAERTGGSVSTLTIQRTQQEDSAVYLCASSIQGADTQYFGPGTRLTVL.

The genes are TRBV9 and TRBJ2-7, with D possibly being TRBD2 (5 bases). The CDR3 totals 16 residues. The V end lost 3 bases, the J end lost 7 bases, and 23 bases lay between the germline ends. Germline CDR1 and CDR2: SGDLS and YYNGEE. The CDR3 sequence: CASSGPGIPPFIEQYF. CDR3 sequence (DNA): TGTGCCAGCAGCGGGCCGGGGATCCCCCCTTTTATTGAGCAGTACTTC.

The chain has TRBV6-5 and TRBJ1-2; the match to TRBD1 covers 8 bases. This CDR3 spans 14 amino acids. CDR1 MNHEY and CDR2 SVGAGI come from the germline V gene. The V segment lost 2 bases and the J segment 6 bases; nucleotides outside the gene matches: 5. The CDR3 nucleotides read TGTGCCAGCAGTTACATGGCAGGGGGCGATGGCTACACCTTC. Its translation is CASSYMAGGDGYTF.

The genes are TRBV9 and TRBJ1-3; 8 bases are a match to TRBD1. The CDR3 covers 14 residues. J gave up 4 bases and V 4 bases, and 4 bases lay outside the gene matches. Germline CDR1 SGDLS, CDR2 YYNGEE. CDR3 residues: CASSPRGRGNTIYF. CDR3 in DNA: TGTGCCAGCAGCCCCAGGGGGCGAGGAAACACCATATATTTT.